Shown below are 9 T cell receptor beta chains from a single sample sequenced in a study of blood T cell repertoires in COVID-19. Sequenced by immunoSEQ multiplex PCR; TCRdb stores in-frame clones only, minus some. Seen here are more than 110,000 clones, roughly 78% observed once, and the top ten hold approximately 6%. The sequenced sample was PBMCs or T cells enriched from blood (not recorded which). These receptors originate from a woman aged 45-59 years who had recovered from COVID-19.

This rearrangement joins TRBV6-4 to TRBJ2-5; 11 positions match TRBD2. CDR1 MRHNA and CDR2 SNTAGT come from the germline V gene. The ends lost 6 bases at V and 1 base at J; junction bases unmatched: 4. This CDR3 spans 15 amino acids. CDR3 amino acids: CASSNSGGAQETQYF. The CDR3 DNA sequence: TGTGCCAGCAGCAATAGCGGGGGGGCCCAAGAGACCCAGTACTTC.

V and J are TRBV7-9 and TRBJ2-1, with 12 bases identical to TRBD2. The CDR3 runs to 15 residues. V lost 7 bases and J lost 9; bases outside the gene matches: 10. Germline loops: CDR1 SEHNR, CDR2 FQNEAQ (reference sequence). The CDR3 is CASTPGLAGGREQFF. The CDR3 nucleotides read TGTGCCAGCACCCCAGGGCTAGCGGGGGGGCGTGAGCAGTTCTTC.

The chain is built from TRBV2 and TRBJ2-7, with no clear D. Germline V gene sequence: CDR1 SNHLY, CDR2 FYNNEI. The CDR3 has 12 amino acids. Trimming took off 4 bases at V and 6 bases at J, with 10 bases between the two ends. The CDR3 here is CASSGLSGEQYF. CDR3 DNA sequence: TGTGCCAGCAGTGGGTTGTCGGGCGAGCAGTACTTC.

This clone has a single count. The chain recombines TRBV9 with TRBJ2-3; no firm D call. CDR3 size: 16 residues. The V end lost 3 bases, the J end lost 0 bases, and 14 bases lay between the germline ends. The germline V gene has CDR1 SGDLS and CDR2 YYNGEE. The CDR3 loop is CASSGVFFGSTDTQYF. The CDR3 region has the DNA TGTGCCAGCAGCGGTGTCTTTTTTGGCAGCACAGATACGCAGTATTTT.

At least ten counts were recorded for this clone. The chain couples TRBV7-9 to TRBJ2-1, with D perhaps TRBD2 (6 bases). The V and J ends lost 0 bases and 1 base respectively, with 10 bases between them. The CDR3 extends over 16 amino acids. Germline lookup yields CDR1 SEHNR and CDR2 FQNEAQ (reference sequence). The CDR3 DNA follows: TGTGCCAGCAGCTTAGCTCTTAGCGGTTCCTACAATGAGCAGTTCTTC. Translating it yields CASSLALSGSYNEQFF.

The J gene is TRBJ1-1, the V gene TRBV20-1; no definite D call. Trimming stripped 3 bases from V and 10 bases from J, with 15 bases between. CDR3 size: 12 residues. The germline V gene has CDR1 DFQATT and CDR2 SNEGSKA (reference sequence). Here the CDR3 reads CSASVTQLGAFF. CDR3 in DNA: TGCAGTGCTAGTGTGACTCAACTTGGAGCTTTCTTT.

The chain joins TRBV10-3 to TRBJ2-2; 9 bases map to TRBD2. The CDR3 length is 16 residues. Germline V gene lookup returns CDR1 ENHRY and CDR2 SYGVKD. V dropped 2 bases and J dropped 1; count of bases not matched to a gene: 2. In DNA form, the CDR3 reads TGTGCCATCAGTGAGCTAGCGGGACAGAACACCGGGGAGCTGTTTTTT. Translating it yields CAISELAGQNTGELFF.

The chain links TRBV4-2 to TRBJ1-2; D is undetermined. Germline V lookup: CDR1 LGHNA, CDR2 YNFKEQ. The CDR3 is made up of 13 amino acids. With 1 base removed from V and 7 bases from J, the gap between germline ends came to 10 bases. CDR3 residues: CASSQGINSGYTF. In DNA form, the CDR3 reads TGTGCCAGCAGCCAAGGGATCAACAGTGGCTACACCTTC.

The CDR3 loop reads CAWSYQSYEQYF. CDR3 in DNA: TGTGCCTGGAGTTATCAGTCCTACGAGCAGTACTTC. The chain couples TRBV30 to TRBJ2-7; unclear D gene. Trimming stripped 2 bases from V and 1 base from J, with 6 bases between. The CDR3 is 12 amino acids. From germline, CDR1 is GTSNPN and CDR2 SVGIG (reference sequence).